Below, 16 T cell receptor beta chains from the same sample are listed, as sequenced in a study of blood T cell repertoires in COVID-19. Sequencing was performed with immunoSEQ multiplex PCR; in TCRdb, only in-frame clones are kept and a portion is missing. Of 150,000 or so clones detected, around 81% appear once; the ten largest clones hold around 6%. Sequenced material: PBMCs or T cells enriched from blood (not recorded which). The receptors here all came from a man aged 40-55 years who had recovered from COVID-19.

The V gene is TRBV9, the J gene TRBJ2-7, with TRBD2 as a possible D gene (6 bases). V shed 0 bases and J shed 4 bases, with 8 bases lying between them. The CDR3 has 13 residues. From germline, CDR1 is SGDLS and CDR2 YYNGEE. CDR3 region: CASSVGGRYEQYF. In nucleotides, the CDR3 is TGTGCCAGCAGCGTAGGAGGGAGGTACGAGCAGTACTTC.

V gene TRBV2 combines with J gene TRBJ1-1, with D possibly being TRBD1 (6 bases). There are 13 residues in the CDR3. Germline V gene data show CDR1 as SNHLY and CDR2 as FYNNEI. V was trimmed by 4 bases and J by 4 bases, leaving 10 bases between them. The CDR3 is CASSAGVVTEAFF. DNA for the CDR3: TGTGCCAGCAGTGCAGGGGTGGTCACTGAAGCTTTCTTT.

The rearrangement uses TRBV6-4 and TRBJ1-1; no reliable D call. Trimming stripped 3 bases from V and 0 bases from J, with 8 bases between. Per the germline V gene, CDR1 is MRHNA and CDR2 is SNTAGT. This CDR3 is 14 amino acids long. The CDR3 loop reads CASSERGLNTEAFF. CDR3 sequence (DNA): TGTGCCAGCAGTGAACGGGGTCTGAACACTGAAGCTTTCTTT.

The V and J genes are TRBV7-9 and TRBJ2-5; 9 bases are a match to TRBD1. The length of the CDR3 is 14 residues. The junction had 7 bases not matched to a gene; V was cut back by 6 bases and J by 5 bases. Germline V gives CDR1 SEHNR, CDR2 FQNEAQ (reference sequence). For the CDR3, the DNA is TGTGCCAGCAGAGACAGGGGGGCCTCGGAGACCCAGTACTTC. Amino acid sequence: CASRDRGASETQYF.

Written as DNA, the CDR3 is TGTGCCAGCAGGGACAGGGAGGCTGGAAACACCATATATTTT. It encodes CASRDREAGNTIYF. The chain has TRBV2 and TRBJ1-3; 8 bases are shared with TRBD1. V was clipped by 6 bases and J by 2 bases; unmatched bases: 3. The germline V gene has CDR1 SNHLY and CDR2 FYNNEI. The length of the CDR3 is 14 residues.

CDR3 coding DNA: TGTGCCAGCCCCGGGACAGGGGGTGGAAACACCATATATTTT. Protein product: CASPGTGGGNTIYF. The chain combines TRBV6-5 with TRBJ1-3; 11 nucleotides agree with TRBD1. The CDR3 is 14 amino acids. Trimming cost V 8 bases and J 3 bases; bases outside gene matches: 3. Looked up from germline, CDR1 is MNHEY and CDR2 is SVGAGI.

CDR3 in DNA: TGTGCCAGCAGCTTAGGAGGTGGCGGAGCGGAGACCCAGTACTTC. It codes for CASSLGGGGAETQYF. This chain connects TRBV7-6 to TRBJ2-5; unclear D gene. V lost 1 base and J lost 5, with 14 bases in between. The CDR3 has 15 residues. Germline V CDR1 and CDR2: SGHVS, FNYEAQ.

This rearrangement joins TRBV11-3 to TRBJ2-2; D unclear. The CDR3 spans 16 residues. Trimming shortened V by 0 bases and J by 2 bases, and 10 bases separated the two germline ends. Germline CDR1 and CDR2: SGHNT and YENEEA. In DNA form, the CDR3 reads TGTGCCAGCAGCTTAGATTACAACACCAACACCGGGGAGCTGTTTTTT. The encoded protein is CASSLDYNTNTGELFF. Filled out from reference TRBV11-3 and TRBJ2-2, the complete variable domain reads EAGVVQSPRYKIIEKKQPVAFWCNPISGHNTLYWYLQNLGQGPELLIRYENEEAVDDSQLPKDRFSAERLKGVDSTLKIQPAELGDSAVYLCASSLDYNTNTGELFFGEGSRLTVL.

The chain recombines TRBV18 with TRBJ1-1; D might be TRBD1 (6 bases). The CDR3 loop spans 13 amino acids. With 5 bases removed from V and 7 bases from J, the gap between germline ends came to 14 bases. Germline-derived CDR1 and CDR2 are KGHSH and LQKENI. The CDR3 bases are TGTGCCAGCTCAGGGTCGCAGGACAGTGAAGCTTTCTTT. Protein sequence: CASSGSQDSEAFF.

The V and J genes are TRBV24-1 and TRBJ2-3; TRBD2 might be the D (5 bases). Per the germline V gene, CDR1 is KGHDR and CDR2 is SFDVKD. The CDR3 runs 12 residues. V lost 8 bases and J lost 6, with 11 bases in between. The CDR3, as DNA: TGTGCCACCACCGGACGCGGGGATACGCAGTATTTT. It encodes CATTGRGDTQYF.

This chain links TRBV5-5 with TRBJ1-2, with a weak D call TRBD1 (5 bases). Looked up from germline, CDR1 is SGHKS and CDR2 is YYEKEE (reference sequence). The CDR3 has 19 residues. V lost 0 bases, J lost 5 bases, and 26 bases lay in between. DNA for the CDR3: TGTGCCAGCAGCTTGGCCGTTTTTAAACCCCGGGGGGAGGAGTATGGCTACACCTTC. Its translation: CASSLAVFKPRGEEYGYTF.

The J gene is TRBJ2-2, the V gene TRBV10-2, with 12 bases identical to TRBD2. J was trimmed by 5 bases and V by 3 bases; bases with no gene match: 13. CDR1 WSHSY and CDR2 SAAADI come from the germline V gene. This CDR3 is built from 19 residues. The chain's CDR3 is CASSEPIRLAGDRTGELFF. CDR3 DNA sequence: TGCGCCAGCAGTGAACCGATTAGACTAGCGGGGGATCGGACCGGGGAGCTGTTTTTT.

The chain joins TRBV11-3 to TRBJ2-1; D possibly corresponds to TRBD2 (6 bases). The CDR3 covers 16 residues. V lost 1 base and J lost 4, with 14 bases in between. CDR1 and CDR2 (germline): SGHNT, YENEEA. The CDR3 is CASSLGAGGNYNEQFF. CDR3 in DNA: TGTGCCAGCAGCTTAGGGGCCGGGGGAAATTACAATGAGCAGTTCTTC.

CDR3: CASSLSQANYGYTF. The CDR3 DNA reads TGTGCCAGCAGTTTATCACAGGCTAACTATGGCTACACCTTC. The chain couples TRBV28 to TRBJ1-2, with D perhaps TRBD1 (5 bases). The CDR3 contains 14 residues. Germline CDR1 and CDR2: MDHEN and SYDVKM. Trimming shortened V by 1 base and J by 0 bases, and 6 bases separated the two germline ends.

The CDR3 is CASSQVVSGGGTQYF. CDR3 nucleotides: TGTGCCAGCAGCCAAGTCGTTTCGGGGGGAGGGACGCAGTATTTT. V is TRBV3-1 (or the pseudogene TRBV3-2) and J is TRBJ2-3; TRBD2 agrees at 7 bases. The J segment lost 9 bases and the V segment lost 1 base, leaving 10 bases of the junction unmatched. This CDR3 spans 15 amino acids. Germline CDR1 and CDR2: LGHDT and YNNKEL (reference sequence).

The chain combines TRBV11-2 with TRBJ2-7; TRBD1 matches at 9 bases. Germline CDR1 is SGHAT and CDR2 is FQNNGV. This CDR3 spans 15 amino acids. V shed 5 bases and J 4 bases; nucleotides not matched to a gene: 9. The CDR3 sequence: CASSRPGTGTYEQYF. The CDR3 nucleotides are TGTGCCAGCAGCAGACCCGGGACAGGGACGTACGAGCAGTACTTC.